Listed below are T cell receptor beta chains from one sample, sequenced in a study of blood T cell repertoires in COVID-19. Produced via immunoSEQ multiplex PCR; TCRdb's table is partial and in-frame only. The table shows hundreds of thousands of clones, with 85% occurring only once. What was sequenced was peripheral blood. These receptors were collected from a man aged 50 to 59 with active or convalescent COVID-19. Each CDR3 is given with its conserved first and last residue. The order of the fields is clone size, D gene, J gene, CDR3 length, V gene, CDR3 protein, CDR3 DNA. A D gene is named only where the DNA matches it firmly. Clone sizes are given selectively: once, few, many, or a class where the clone is expanded.

NA | NA | TRBJ1-6 | 15 | TRBV9 | CASSAGPDSGSPLHF | TGTGCCAGCAGCGCCGGACCGGACTCTGGTTCACCCCTCCACTTT
NA | NA | TRBJ2-3 | 13 | TRBV29-1 | CSAHLRGGDTQYF | TGCAGCGCCCACTTGAGGGGAGGAGATACGCAGTATTTT
NA | TRBD2 | TRBJ2-3 | 15 | TRBV28 | CASSLLGRDTDTQYF | TGTGCCAGCAGTTTACTCGGGAGGGACACAGATACGCAGTATTTT
once | NA | TRBJ1-1 | 11 | TRBV29-1 | CSVVRVAEAFF | TGCAGCGTTGTACGGGTTGCTGAAGCTTTCTTT
NA | NA | TRBJ2-1 | 14 | TRBV11-2 | CASSFGQIYNEQFF | TGTGCCAGCAGCTTTGGACAGATCTACAATGAGCAGTTCTTC
NA | NA | TRBJ1-3 | 15 | TRBV3-1/TRBV3-2 | CASSRQPISGNTIYF | TGTGCCAGCAGCCGACAGCCCATCTCTGGAAACACCATATATTTT
NA | TRBD2 | TRBJ2-7 | 17 | TRBV7-9 | CASSLDHSGRAPYEQYF | TGTGCCAGCAGCTTAGATCATAGCGGGAGGGCCCCCTACGAGCAGTACTTC
NA | NA | TRBJ1-1 | 11 | TRBV5-6 | CASGSDTEAFF | TGTGCCAGCGGTTCAGACACTGAAGCTTTCTTT
NA | TRBD2 | TRBJ2-1 | 16 | TRBV29-1 | CSVATSGRAPGNEQFF | TGCAGCGTTGCCACTAGCGGGAGGGCCCCGGGGAATGAGCAGTTCTTC
NA | TRBD1 | TRBJ1-2 | 16 | TRBV6-2/TRBV6-3 | CASTPGPGQGTEGYTF | TGTGCCAGCACCCCTGGGCCGGGACAGGGCACGGAGGGCTACACCTTC
NA | NA | TRBJ2-1 | 11 | TRBV30 | CAWSVAIEQFF | TGTGCCTGGAGTGTAGCCATTGAGCAGTTCTTC
NA | NA | TRBJ2-5 | 14 | TRBV10-2 | CASSVGLAQETQYF | TGCGCCAGCAGTGTTGGCCTAGCCCAAGAGACCCAGTACTTC
NA | NA | TRBJ1-1 | 13 | TRBV30 | CAWSVWGGPEAFF | TGTGCCTGGAGTGTATGGGGGGGGCCTGAAGCTTTCTTT
NA | TRBD2 | TRBJ2-2 | 18 | TRBV4-1 | CASSQEPGLDGTAGELFF | TGCGCCAGCAGCCAGGAGCCCGGACTAGATGGGACCGCCGGGGAGCTGTTTTTT
NA | NA | TRBJ2-5 | 14 | TRBV9 | CASSVDEGEETQYF | TGTGCCAGCAGCGTAGACGAGGGGGAAGAGACCCAGTACTTC
NA | TRBD2 | TRBJ2-1 | 16 | TRBV28 | CASSAVTSGVYNEQFF | TGTGCCAGCAGCGCCGTAACTAGCGGAGTTTACAATGAGCAGTTCTTC
NA | NA | TRBJ2-5 | 15 | TRBV5-8 | CASSLAVGPQETQYF | TGTGCCAGCAGCTTGGCAGTGGGGCCTCAAGAGACCCAGTACTTC
NA | NA | TRBJ1-1 | 15 | TRBV7-9 | CASSGYRVLSPEAFF | TGTGCCAGCAGCGGATACAGGGTATTAAGCCCTGAAGCTTTCTTT
NA | NA | TRBJ2-2 | 14 | TRBV9 | CASSVLRGGGELFF | TGTGCCAGCAGCGTACTCCGGGGAGGAGGGGAGCTGTTTTTT
NA | TRBD1 | TRBJ1-6 | 16 | TRBV3-1/TRBV3-2 | CASSQELTGGRSPLHF | TGTGCCAGCAGCCAAGAACTGACAGGGGGCAGATCACCCCTCCACTTT
few | TRBD1 | TRBJ2-7 | 16 | TRBV5-4 | CASSSEAGQGRGEQYF | TGTGCCAGCAGCTCGGAGGCGGGACAGGGAAGGGGCGAGCAGTACTTC
few | NA | TRBJ2-2 | 16 | TRBV10-3 | CAISLQGTGNTGELFF | TGTGCCATCAGCCTACAGGGAACGGGGAACACCGGGGAGCTGTTTTTT